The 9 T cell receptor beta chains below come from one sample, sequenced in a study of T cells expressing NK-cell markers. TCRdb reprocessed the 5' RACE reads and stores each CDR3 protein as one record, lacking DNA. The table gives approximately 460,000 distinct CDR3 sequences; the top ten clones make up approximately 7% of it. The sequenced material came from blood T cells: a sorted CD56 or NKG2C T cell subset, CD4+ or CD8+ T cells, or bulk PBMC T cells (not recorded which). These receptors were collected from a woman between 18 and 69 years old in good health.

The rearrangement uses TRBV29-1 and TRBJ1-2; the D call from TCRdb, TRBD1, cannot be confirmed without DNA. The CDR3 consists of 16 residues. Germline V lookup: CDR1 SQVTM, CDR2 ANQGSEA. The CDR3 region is CSAHGGDRISNYGYTF.

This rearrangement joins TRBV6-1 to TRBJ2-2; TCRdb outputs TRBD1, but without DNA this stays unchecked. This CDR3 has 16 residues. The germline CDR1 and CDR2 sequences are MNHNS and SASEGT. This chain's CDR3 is CASSPHETGGIGELFF.

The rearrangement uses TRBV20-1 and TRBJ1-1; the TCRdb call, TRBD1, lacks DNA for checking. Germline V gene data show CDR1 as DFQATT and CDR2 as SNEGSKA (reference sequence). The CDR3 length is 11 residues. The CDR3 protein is CSASRGNEAFF.

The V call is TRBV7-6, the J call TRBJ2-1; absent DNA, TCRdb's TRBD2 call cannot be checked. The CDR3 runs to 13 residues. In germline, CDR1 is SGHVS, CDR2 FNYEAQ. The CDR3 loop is CATGLAPYNEQFF.

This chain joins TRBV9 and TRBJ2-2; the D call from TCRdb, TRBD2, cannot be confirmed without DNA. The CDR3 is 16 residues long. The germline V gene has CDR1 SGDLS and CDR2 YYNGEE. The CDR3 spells CASSVEASGGSGELFF.

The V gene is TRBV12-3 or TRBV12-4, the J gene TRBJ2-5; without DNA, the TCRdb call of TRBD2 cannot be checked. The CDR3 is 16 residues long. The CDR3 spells CASTLGIAVATETQYF.

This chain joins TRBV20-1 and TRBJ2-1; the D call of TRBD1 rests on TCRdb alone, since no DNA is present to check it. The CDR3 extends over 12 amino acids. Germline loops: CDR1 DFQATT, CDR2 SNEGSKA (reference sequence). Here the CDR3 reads CSATRVYNEQFF.

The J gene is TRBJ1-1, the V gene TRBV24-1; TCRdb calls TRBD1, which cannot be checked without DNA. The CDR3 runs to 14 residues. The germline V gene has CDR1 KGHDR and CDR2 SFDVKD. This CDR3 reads CATSDRIQGVEAFF.

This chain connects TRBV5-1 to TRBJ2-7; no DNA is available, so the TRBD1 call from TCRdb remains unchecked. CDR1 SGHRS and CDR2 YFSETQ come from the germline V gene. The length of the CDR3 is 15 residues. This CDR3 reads CASSLGSGAYNEQYF.